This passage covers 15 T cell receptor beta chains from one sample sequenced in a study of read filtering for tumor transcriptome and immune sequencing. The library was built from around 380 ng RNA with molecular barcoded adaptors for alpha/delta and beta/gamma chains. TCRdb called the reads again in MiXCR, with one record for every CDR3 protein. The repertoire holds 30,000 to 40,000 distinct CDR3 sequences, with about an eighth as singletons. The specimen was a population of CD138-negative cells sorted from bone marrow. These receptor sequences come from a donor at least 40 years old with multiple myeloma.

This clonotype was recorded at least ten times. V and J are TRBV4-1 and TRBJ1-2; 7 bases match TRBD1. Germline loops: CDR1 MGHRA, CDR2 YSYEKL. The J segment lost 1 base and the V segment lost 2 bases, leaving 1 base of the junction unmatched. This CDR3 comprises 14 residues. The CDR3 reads CASSQQGDNYGYTF. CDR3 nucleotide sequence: TGCGCCAGCAGCCAACAGGGGGATAACTATGGCTACACCTTC.

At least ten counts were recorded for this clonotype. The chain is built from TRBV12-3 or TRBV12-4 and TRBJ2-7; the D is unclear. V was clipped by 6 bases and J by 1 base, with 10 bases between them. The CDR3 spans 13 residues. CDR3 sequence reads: CASSSDTSYEQYF. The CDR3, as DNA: TGTGCCAGCAGCTCCGACACTTCCTACGAGCAGTACTTC.

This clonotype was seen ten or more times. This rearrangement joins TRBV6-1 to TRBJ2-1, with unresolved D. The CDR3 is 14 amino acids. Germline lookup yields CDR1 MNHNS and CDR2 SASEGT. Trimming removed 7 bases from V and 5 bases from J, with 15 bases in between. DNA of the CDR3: TGTGCCAGCATAGGATTGCTAAGAGACAATGAGCAGTTCTTC. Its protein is CASIGLLRDNEQFF.

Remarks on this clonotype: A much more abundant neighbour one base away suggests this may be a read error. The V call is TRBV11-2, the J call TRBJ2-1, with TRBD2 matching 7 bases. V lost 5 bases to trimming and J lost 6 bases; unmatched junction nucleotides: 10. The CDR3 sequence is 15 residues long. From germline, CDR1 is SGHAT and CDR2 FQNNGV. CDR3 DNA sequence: TGTGCCAGCAGCCTAATCGGGGGGTATGGCAATGAGCAGTTCTTC. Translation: CASSLIGGYGNEQFF.

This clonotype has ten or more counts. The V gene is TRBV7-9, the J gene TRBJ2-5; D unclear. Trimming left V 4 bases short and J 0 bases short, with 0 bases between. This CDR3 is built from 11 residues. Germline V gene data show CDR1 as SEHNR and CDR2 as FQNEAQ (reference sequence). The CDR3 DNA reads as TGTGCCAGCAGCTACCAAGAGACCCAGTACTTC. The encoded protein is CASSYQETQYF. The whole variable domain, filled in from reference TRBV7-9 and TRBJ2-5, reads DTGVSQNPRHKITKRGQNVTFRCDPISEHNRLYWYRQTLGQGPEFLTYFQNEAQLEKSRLLSDRFSAERPKGSFSTLEIQRTEQGDSAMYLCASSYQETQYFGPGTRLLVL.

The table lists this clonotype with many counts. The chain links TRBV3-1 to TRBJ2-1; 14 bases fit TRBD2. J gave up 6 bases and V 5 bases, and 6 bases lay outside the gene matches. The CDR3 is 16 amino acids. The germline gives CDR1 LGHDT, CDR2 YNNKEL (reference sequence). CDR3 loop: CASSWTSGGSTNEQFF. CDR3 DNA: TGTGCCAGCAGCTGGACTAGCGGGGGGTCTACCAATGAGCAGTTCTTC.

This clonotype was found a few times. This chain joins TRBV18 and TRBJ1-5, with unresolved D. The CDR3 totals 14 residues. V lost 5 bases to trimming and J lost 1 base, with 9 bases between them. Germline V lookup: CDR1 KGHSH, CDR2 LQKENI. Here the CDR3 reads CASSSGGSNQPQHF. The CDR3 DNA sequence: TGTGCCAGCTCATCGGGCGGCAGCAATCAGCCCCAGCATTTT.

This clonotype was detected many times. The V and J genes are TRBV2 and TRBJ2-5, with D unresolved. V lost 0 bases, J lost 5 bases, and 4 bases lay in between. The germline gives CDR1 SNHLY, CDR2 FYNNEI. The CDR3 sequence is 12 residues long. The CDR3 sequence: CASSEARETQYF. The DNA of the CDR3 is TGTGCCAGCAGTGAAGCGCGGGAGACCCAGTACTTC. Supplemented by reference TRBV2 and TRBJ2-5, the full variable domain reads EPEVTQTPSHQVTQMGQEVILRCVPISNHLYFYWYRQILGQKVEFLVSFYNNEISEKSEIFDDQFSVERPDGSNFTLKIRSTKLEDSAMYFCASSEARETQYFGPGTRLLVL.

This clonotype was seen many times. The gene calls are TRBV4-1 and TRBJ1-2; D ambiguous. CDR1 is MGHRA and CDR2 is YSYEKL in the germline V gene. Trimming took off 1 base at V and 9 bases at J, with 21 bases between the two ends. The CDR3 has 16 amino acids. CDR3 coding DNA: TGCGCCAGCAGCCAAGGCCAGGAGACCCTAAAATATCGCTACACCTTC. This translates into CASSQGQETLKYRYTF.

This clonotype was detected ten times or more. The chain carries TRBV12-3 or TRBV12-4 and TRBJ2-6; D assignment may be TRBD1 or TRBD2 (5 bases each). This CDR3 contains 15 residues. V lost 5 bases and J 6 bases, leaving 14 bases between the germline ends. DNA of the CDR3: TGTGCCAGCAGTCAAGCCGGGACGAAGGCCAACGTCCTGACTTTC. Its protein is CASSQAGTKANVLTF.

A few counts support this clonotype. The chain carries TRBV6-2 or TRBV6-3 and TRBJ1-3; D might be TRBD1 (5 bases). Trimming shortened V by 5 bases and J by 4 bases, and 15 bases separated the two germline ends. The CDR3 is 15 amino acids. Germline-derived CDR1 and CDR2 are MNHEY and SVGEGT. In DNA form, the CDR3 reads TGTGCCAGCAGTCCGGGACTCCAAGGAGGAAACACCATATATTTT. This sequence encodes CASSPGLQGGNTIYF.

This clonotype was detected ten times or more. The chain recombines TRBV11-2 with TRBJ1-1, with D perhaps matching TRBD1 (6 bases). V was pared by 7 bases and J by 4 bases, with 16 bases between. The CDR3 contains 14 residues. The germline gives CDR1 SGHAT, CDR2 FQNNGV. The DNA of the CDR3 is TGTGCCAGCAACATCCGGGGGCATGGCACTGAAGCTTTCTTT. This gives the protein CASNIRGHGTEAFF.

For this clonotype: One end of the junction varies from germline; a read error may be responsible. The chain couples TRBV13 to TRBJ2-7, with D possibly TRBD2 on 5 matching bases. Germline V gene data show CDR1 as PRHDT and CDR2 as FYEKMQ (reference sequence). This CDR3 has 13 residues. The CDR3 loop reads CASNPQPDYEQCF. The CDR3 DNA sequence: TGTGCCAGCAACCCGCAACCCGACTACGAGCAGTGCTTC.

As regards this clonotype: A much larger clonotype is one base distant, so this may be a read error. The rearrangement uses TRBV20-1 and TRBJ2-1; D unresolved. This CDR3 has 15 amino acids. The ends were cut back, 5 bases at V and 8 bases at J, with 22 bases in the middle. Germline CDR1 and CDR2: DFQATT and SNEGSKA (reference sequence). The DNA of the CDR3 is TGCAGTGCTCCCTCGTTACTACGTGGGTACGATGAGCAGTTCTTC. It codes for CSAPSLLRGYDEQFF.

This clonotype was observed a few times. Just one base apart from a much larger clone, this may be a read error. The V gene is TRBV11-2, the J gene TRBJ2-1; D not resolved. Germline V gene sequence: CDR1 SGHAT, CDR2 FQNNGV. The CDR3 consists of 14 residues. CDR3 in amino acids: CASSLVGTYNGQFF. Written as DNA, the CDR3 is TGTGCCAGCAGCTTAGTGGGCACCTACAATGGGCAGTTCTTC.